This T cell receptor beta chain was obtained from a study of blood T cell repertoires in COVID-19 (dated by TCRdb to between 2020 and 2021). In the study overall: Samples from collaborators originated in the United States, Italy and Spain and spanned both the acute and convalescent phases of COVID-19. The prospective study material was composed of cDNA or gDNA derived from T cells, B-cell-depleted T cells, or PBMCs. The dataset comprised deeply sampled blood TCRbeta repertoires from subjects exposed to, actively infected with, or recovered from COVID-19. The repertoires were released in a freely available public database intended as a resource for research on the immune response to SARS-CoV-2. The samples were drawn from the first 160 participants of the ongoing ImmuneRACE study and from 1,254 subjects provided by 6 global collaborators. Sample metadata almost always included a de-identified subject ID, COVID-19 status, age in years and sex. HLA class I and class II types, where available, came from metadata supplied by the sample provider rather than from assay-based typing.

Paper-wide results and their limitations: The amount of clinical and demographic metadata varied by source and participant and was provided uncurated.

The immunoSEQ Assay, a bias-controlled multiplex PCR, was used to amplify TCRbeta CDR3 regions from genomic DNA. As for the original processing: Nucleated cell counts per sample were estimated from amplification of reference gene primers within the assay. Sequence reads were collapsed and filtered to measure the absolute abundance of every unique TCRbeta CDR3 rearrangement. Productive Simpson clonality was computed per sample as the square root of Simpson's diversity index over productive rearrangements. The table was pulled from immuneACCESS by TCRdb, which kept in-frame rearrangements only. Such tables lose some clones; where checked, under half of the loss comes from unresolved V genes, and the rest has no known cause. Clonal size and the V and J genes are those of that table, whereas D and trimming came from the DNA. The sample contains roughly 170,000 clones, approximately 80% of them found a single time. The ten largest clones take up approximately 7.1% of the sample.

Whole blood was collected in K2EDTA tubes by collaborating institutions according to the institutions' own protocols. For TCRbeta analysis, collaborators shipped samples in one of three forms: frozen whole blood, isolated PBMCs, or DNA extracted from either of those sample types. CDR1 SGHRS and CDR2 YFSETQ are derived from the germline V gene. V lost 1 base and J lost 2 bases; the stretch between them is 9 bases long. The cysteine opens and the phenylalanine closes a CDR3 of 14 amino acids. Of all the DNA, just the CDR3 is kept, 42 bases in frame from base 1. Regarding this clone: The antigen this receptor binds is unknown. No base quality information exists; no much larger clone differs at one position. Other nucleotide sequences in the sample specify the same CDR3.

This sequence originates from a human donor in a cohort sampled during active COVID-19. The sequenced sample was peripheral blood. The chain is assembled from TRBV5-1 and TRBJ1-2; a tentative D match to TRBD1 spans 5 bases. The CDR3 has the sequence CASSLTQGNYGYTF. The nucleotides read TGCGCCAGCAGCTTGACGCAGGGAAACTATGGCTACACCTTC.